Following are 15 T cell receptor beta chains from one sample sequenced in a study of T cell responses to AZD1222 COVID-19 vaccine (dated by TCRdb to 2020 to 2022). Reading the label with the study, this specimen's time point is: baseline before first vaccination. Library prep was done by the immunoSEQ multiplex PCR assay. Sourced from immuneACCESS, this table was stored by TCRdb with only in-frame sequences that have V and J called. A share of the clones is absent; for the studies checked, an unresolved V gene accounts for under half, and the remainder has no known explanation. Across this sample there are 97,000 or so clones, with approximately 88% seen only once. About a sixth of the sample goes to the ten largest clones. Material: peripheral blood, obtained on day 0 of AZD1222 vaccination. The receptors come from an adult in good health.

The chain couples TRBV9 to TRBJ2-3; the D gene is possibly TRBD2 (7 bases). CDR1 is SGDLS, CDR2 YYNGEE, per germline. Between the trimmed V and J ends, which lost 8 bases and 0 bases, there was a span of 16 bases. The CDR3 has 15 amino acids. CDR3 sequence reads: CARGCGGASTDTQYF. Written as DNA, the CDR3 is TGTGCCAGAGGTTGTGGGGGGGCTAGCACAGATACGCAGTATTTT.

V and J are TRBV6-5 and TRBJ1-5; 9 positions match TRBD1. V lost 6 bases, J lost 2 bases, and 5 bases stayed unmatched. Germline V gene data show CDR1 as MNHEY and CDR2 as SVGAGI. CDR3 length: 15 amino acids. CDR3 protein: CASRRTGVGNQPQHF. The CDR3 DNA is TGTGCCAGCAGAAGGACAGGGGTTGGCAATCAGCCCCAGCATTTT.

The rearrangement joins TRBV10-1 to TRBJ1-3; no definite D call. V lost 3 bases, J lost 0 bases, and 12 bases lay in between. In germline, CDR1 is WNHNN, CDR2 SYGVQD (reference sequence). The CDR3 covers 16 residues. The CDR3 DNA reads TGCGCCAGCAGTGATTTGCTAAGTTTCTCTGGAAACACCATATATTTT. Translation: CASSDLLSFSGNTIYF.

A few counts support this clone. V is TRBV18 and J is TRBJ2-1; TRBD1 or TRBD2 may be the D gene (5 bases each). The CDR3 is made up of 13 amino acids. In germline, CDR1 is KGHSH, CDR2 LQKENI. V shed 5 bases and J shed 7 bases, with 12 bases lying between them. CDR3 DNA: TGTGCCAGCTCATGGGGGTCGATGAATGAGCAGTTCTTC. Translation: CASSWGSMNEQFF.

V gene TRBV13 combines with J gene TRBJ2-1; D unresolved. The germline gives CDR1 PRHDT, CDR2 FYEKMQ (reference sequence). Trimming shortened V by 7 bases and J by 0 bases, and 16 bases separated the two germline ends. This CDR3 has 16 amino acids. The CDR3 is CASNGFGLSSYNEQFF. In DNA, the CDR3 is TGTGCCAGCAACGGATTCGGTCTATCCTCCTACAATGAGCAGTTCTTC.

The chain links TRBV2 to TRBJ2-2; D uncertain. The CDR3 is 12 residues long. CDR1 and CDR2 (germline): SNHLY, FYNNEI. V dropped 2 bases and J dropped 8 bases, with 6 bases sitting between them. CDR3 bases: TGTGCCAGCAGTGAACTTTCTGGGGAGCTGTTTTTT. Amino acids: CASSELSGELFF.

The gene calls are TRBV7-9 and TRBJ1-1, with D perhaps matching TRBD1 (5 bases). Germline values: CDR1 SEHNR, CDR2 FQNEAQ (reference sequence). Trimming removed 3 bases from V and 10 bases from J, with 12 bases in between. This CDR3 comprises 12 residues. Here the CDR3 DNA reads TGTGCCAGCAGCTTTATGGGGGGACCAGCTTTCTTT. Amino acids: CASSFMGGPAFF.

This chain links TRBV6-6 with TRBJ1-2; D is ambiguous. Trimming shortened V by 5 bases and J by 0 bases, and 19 bases separated the two germline ends. Germline V CDR1 and CDR2: MNHNY, SVGAGI (reference sequence). There are 17 residues in the CDR3. The CDR3 sequence: CASSPHLRRASNYGYTF. CDR3 nucleotide sequence: TGTGCCAGCAGTCCGCACCTTCGCCGTGCCTCTAACTATGGCTACACCTTC.

The chain couples TRBV12-5 to TRBJ2-1; D is perhaps TRBD1 (5 bases). Germline-derived CDR1 and CDR2 are LGHNT and FRNRAP. The V end was cut by 6 bases, the J end by 0 bases, with 12 bases between. The length of the CDR3 is 15 residues. DNA of the CDR3: TGTGCTAGTGGAAAGGGGCTGAGCTCCTACAATGAGCAGTTCTTC. Translating it yields CASGKGLSSYNEQFF.

This chain links TRBV9 with TRBJ1-4; no clear D. The CDR3 sequence is 13 residues long. Germline lookup yields CDR1 SGDLS and CDR2 YYNGEE. Trimming shortened V by 0 bases and J by 8 bases, and 8 bases separated the two germline ends. The CDR3 reads CASSVGLAEKLFF. The DNA of the CDR3 is TGTGCCAGCAGCGTAGGTTTAGCCGAAAAACTGTTTTTT.

The V and J genes are TRBV6-5 and TRBJ1-5; 7 bases fit TRBD1. The CDR3 is made up of 14 amino acids. Germline CDR1 reads MNHEY; CDR2 reads SVGAGI. V was clipped by 8 bases and J by 11 bases; unmatched bases: 15. The CDR3 sequence is CASSVDRWTLAQHF. As DNA, the CDR3 is TGTGCCAGCTCTGTGGACAGGTGGACTCTAGCCCAGCATTTT.

The V call is TRBV5-6, the J call TRBJ2-1, with TRBD2 matching over 11 bases. V shed 6 bases and J 2 bases; nucleotides not matched to a gene: 4. Germline-derived CDR1 and CDR2 are SGHDT and YYEEEE. The CDR3 totals 15 residues. As DNA, the CDR3 is TGTGCCAGCACCAAGACTAGCGGGGCCTACAATGAGCAGTTCTTC. Protein product: CASTKTSGAYNEQFF.

The chain combines TRBV7-2 with TRBJ2-1; 10 bases map to TRBD2. The CDR3 totals 18 residues. Germline V gene data show CDR1 as SGHTA and CDR2 as FQGNSA. Trimming at V came to 3 bases and at J to 5 bases, leaving 13 bases not matched to a gene. CDR3 in DNA: TGTGCCAGCAGCTTGGAGGGGATTAGCGGGAGGTTGCACAATGAGCAGTTCTTC. Translation gives CASSLEGISGRLHNEQFF.

The genes are TRBV9 and TRBJ1-1; D may be TRBD1 (5 bases). This CDR3 spans 14 amino acids. Trimming took 3 bases from V and 1 from J, leaving 10 bases between them. Germline V gives CDR1 SGDLS, CDR2 YYNGEE. The CDR3 DNA is TGTGCCAGCAGCGCAGATCAGGGGAACACTGAAGCTTTCTTT. It translates to CASSADQGNTEAFF.

V and J are TRBV18 and TRBJ1-5, with TRBD1 as a possible D gene (6 bases). The germline V and J ends were trimmed by 5 bases and 5 bases, with 13 bases remaining between them. In germline, CDR1 is KGHSH, CDR2 LQKENI. This CDR3 spans 14 amino acids. The CDR3 is CASSAGHLYQPQHF. CDR3 DNA sequence: TGTGCCAGCTCAGCGGGACATTTATATCAGCCCCAGCATTTT. Full variable domain (rest looked up from reference TRBV18 and TRBJ1-5): NAGVMQNPRHLVRRRGQEARLRCSPMKGHSHVYWYRQLPEEGLKFMVYLQKENIIDESGMPKERFSAEFPKEGPSILRIQQVVRGDSAAYFCASSAGHLYQPQHFGDGTRLSIL.